Listed below are T cell receptor beta chains from one sample, sequenced in a study of blood T cell repertoires in COVID-19. Method: immunoSEQ multiplex PCR; TCRdb's copy keeps in-frame clones and lacks some. The sample contains almost 200,000 clones, 80% to 90% of which appear only once. Sequences were obtained from peripheral blood. The receptors come from a woman in her 70s with acute or convalescent COVID-19. CDR3s include the opening cysteine and the closing phenylalanine or tryptophan. The D gene is left open where the match is weak. Rows may omit the clone size; those that give it use once, few, many or a size class.

size,V,J,D,DNA,CDR3
.,TRBV5-5,TRBJ1-5,TRBD1,TGTGCCAGCAGCTTGTACGGGACAGCCTATCAGCCCCAGCATTTT,CASSLYGTAYQPQHF
few,TRBV10-1,TRBJ2-3,.,TGCGCCAGCAGTGAGTCTGAAAGAAGTCGAGAACGGTATTTT,CASSESERSRERYF
once,TRBV11-3,TRBJ2-7,TRBD1,TGTGCCAGCAGCGAGACAGGGGTTGGCGAGCAGTACTTC,CASSETGVGEQYF
once,TRBV2,TRBJ2-7,TRBD1,TGTGCCAGCAGAGAACAGCGCAGGGGGCTTAAGTACGAGCAGTACTTC,CASREQRRGLKYEQYF
.,TRBV6-1,TRBJ1-2,.,TGTGCCAGCAGTGAGGGAAAGGGGAAGGCGGGCTACACCTTC,CASSEGKGKAGYTF
few,TRBV19,TRBJ2-3,.,TGTGCCAGCACTCACGGGGGGCGCACAGATACGCAGTATTTT,CASTHGGRTDTQYF
.,TRBV2,TRBJ2-1,TRBD1,TGTGCCAGCAGGGACATCTCGGCCGGGACAGGGAATGAGCAGTTCTTC,CASRDISAGTGNEQFF
.,TRBV11-2,TRBJ1-2,.,TGTGCCAGCAGCTTTTTAGCGGCAGGCATCAGTCCTACCTTC,CASSFLAAGISPTF
few,TRBV5-4,TRBJ2-3,TRBD1,TGTGCCAGCAGCTCTCCGGGACAGGGTGTCACAGATACGCAGTATTTT,CASSSPGQGVTDTQYF
.,TRBV24-1,TRBJ2-4,TRBD1,TGTGCCACGTCCGATAGGGGGCTTGATGGCAAAAACATTCAGTACTTC,CATSDRGLDGKNIQYF
.,TRBV6-5,TRBJ2-4,TRBD1,TGTGCCAGCAGCCCGCAGGGGGTGGTCAAAAACATTCAGTACTTC,CASSPQGVVKNIQYF
once,TRBV7-6,TRBJ1-6,.,TGTGCCAGCGGGCTCTCCTCCAGACAGTATAATTCACCCCTCCACTTT,CASGLSSRQYNSPLHF
.,TRBV5-1,TRBJ2-7,.,TGCGCCAGCAGCAGCCGCGGGGGCCTCTCCGAGCAGTACTTC,CASSSRGGLSEQYF